These T cell receptor beta chains were read from a single sample in a study of cytomegalovirus exposure and HLA in healthy donors. TCRdb keeps only in-frame clones here, not all; method: immunoSEQ multiplex PCR. In the table there are about 200,000 clones, about four fifths of which are singletons. Sequencing used PBMCs. These receptors originate from a woman aged 50 to 60 in good health and CMV-seronegative. Each CDR3 is given with its conserved first and last residue. D genes are given only for firm matches. Some rows mark clone size as missing; the rest say once, few, many or name a class of expanded clone.

size: NA; V: TRBV27; J: TRBJ1-5; D: TRBD1; CDR3: CASSKGTGGSTQPQHF; DNA: TGTGCCAGCAGTAAGGGGACAGGGGGTTCCACTCAGCCCCAGCATTTT
size: NA; V: TRBV4-2; J: TRBJ1-2; D: NA; CDR3: CASSQVPIEGYTF; DNA: TGTGCCAGCAGCCAAGTACCGATAGAGGGCTACACCTTC
size: NA; V: TRBV4-3; J: TRBJ2-2; D: NA; CDR3: CASSQVSNTGELFF; DNA: TGCGCCAGCAGCCAAGTATCCAACACCGGGGAGCTGTTTTTT
size: NA; V: TRBV7-2; J: TRBJ2-1; D: TRBD2; CDR3: CASSLERGGNNEQFF; DNA: TGTGCCAGCAGCTTAGAGCGGGGGGGCAACAATGAGCAGTTCTTC
size: NA; V: TRBV28; J: TRBJ1-5; D: NA; CDR3: CASSFGQRNQPQHF; DNA: TGTGCCAGCAGTTTCGGACAGAGAAATCAGCCCCAGCATTTT
size: NA; V: TRBV5-5; J: TRBJ2-2; D: TRBD2; CDR3: CASSPPRGASTGELFF; DNA: TGTGCCAGCAGCCCCCCGCGGGGGGCGTCCACCGGGGAGCTGTTTTTT
size: NA; V: TRBV7-2; J: TRBJ2-7; D: TRBD1; CDR3: CASSGRDRGYEQYF; DNA: TGTGCCAGCAGCGGCCGGGACAGGGGCTACGAGCAGTACTTC
size: NA; V: TRBV30; J: TRBJ2-5; D: TRBD2; CDR3: CAWSVPAGGSETQYF; DNA: TGTGCCTGGAGTGTACCAGCGGGAGGATCAGAGACCCAGTACTTC
size: NA; V: TRBV5-6; J: TRBJ1-6; D: NA; CDR3: CASSFPQGEYSPLHF; DNA: TGTGCCAGCAGCTTCCCACAGGGCGAGTATTCACCCCTCCACTTT
size: NA; V: TRBV7-3; J: TRBJ1-1; D: NA; CDR3: CASSLQGLTEAFF; DNA: TGTGCCAGCAGCTTACAGGGTCTCACTGAAGCTTTCTTT
size: few; V: TRBV30; J: TRBJ1-1; D: NA; CDR3: CAAPEQGWTEAFF; DNA: TGTGCCGCCCCCGAACAGGGTTGGACTGAAGCTTTCTTT
size: NA; V: TRBV7-3; J: TRBJ2-5; D: TRBD2; CDR3: CASSKGGRGETQYF; DNA: TGTGCCAGCAGCAAGGGCGGGAGGGGGGAGACCCAGTACTTC
size: NA; V: TRBV7-7; J: TRBJ2-5; D: TRBD2; CDR3: CASSLGLAGSEETQYF; DNA: TGTGCTAGCAGCTTAGGGCTAGCGGGTTCTGAAGAGACCCAGTACTTC
size: few; V: TRBV6-1; J: TRBJ2-7; D: NA; CDR3: CATVEESYEQYF; DNA: TGTGCCACCGTTGAGGAATCCTACGAGCAGTACTTC
size: few; V: TRBV28; J: TRBJ2-7; D: NA; CDR3: CASSLSREQYF; DNA: TGTGCCAGCAGTTTATCCCGCGAGCAGTACTTC
size: few; V: TRBV4-3; J: TRBJ1-3; D: TRBD1; CDR3: CASSQDQGAGGNTIYF; DNA: TGCGCCAGCAGCCAAGATCAGGGGGCAGGAGGAAACACCATATATTTT
size: few; V: TRBV4-3; J: TRBJ2-1; D: TRBD2; CDR3: CASSQDVWTSGAYNEQFF; DNA: TGCGCCAGCAGCCAAGATGTGTGGACTAGCGGGGCCTACAATGAGCAGTTCTTC
size: NA; V: TRBV30; J: TRBJ2-7; D: NA; CDR3: CACRGGTYEQYF; DNA: TGTGCCTGTCGTGGGGGGACCTACGAGCAGTACTTC
size: NA; V: TRBV9; J: TRBJ1-1; D: TRBD1; CDR3: CASKKDLTGTEAFF; DNA: TGTGCCAGCAAAAAGGATCTGACAGGGACTGAAGCTTTCTTT
size: NA; V: TRBV5-1; J: TRBJ1-1; D: TRBD1; CDR3: CASRYGTANTEAFF; DNA: TGCGCCAGCAGATACGGGACAGCAAATACTGAAGCTTTCTTT
size: NA; V: TRBV5-1; J: TRBJ1-3; D: TRBD1; CDR3: CASSVGQAVSGNTIYF; DNA: TGCGCCAGCAGCGTTGGACAGGCTGTTTCTGGAAACACCATATATTTT
size: NA; V: TRBV7-2; J: TRBJ1-2; D: NA; CDR3: CASSLDRGTGYGYTF; DNA: TGTGCCAGCAGCTTGGACCGGGGGACTGGCTATGGCTACACCTTC
size: NA; V: TRBV9; J: TRBJ2-5; D: NA; CDR3: CASSVTGLAKETQYF; DNA: TGTGCCAGCAGCGTAACGGGGCTAGCGAAAGAGACCCAGTACTTC
size: once; V: TRBV7-9; J: TRBJ1-1; D: NA; CDR3: CSSIPARGNTEAFF; DNA: TGTTCCAGCATCCCAGCCCGGGGGAATACTGAAGCTTTCTTT
size: NA; V: TRBV18; J: TRBJ1-2; D: TRBD1; CDR3: CASSPGTAYGYTF; DNA: TGTGCCAGCTCACCTGGGACAGCGTATGGCTACACCTTC
size: NA; V: TRBV7-9; J: TRBJ2-7; D: NA; CDR3: CASSSLGPSSYEQYF; DNA: TGTGCCAGCAGCTCTCTGGGGCCGAGCTCCTACGAGCAGTACTTC
size: once; V: TRBV5-6; J: TRBJ2-7; D: NA; CDR3: CASSLAGVGQGGTYEQYF; DNA: TGTGCCAGCAGCTTGGCGGGGGTTGGGCAGGGAGGAACCTACGAGCAGTACTTC
size: NA; V: TRBV19; J: TRBJ2-3; D: TRBD1; CDR3: CASSIGTGRTDTQYF; DNA: TGTGCCAGTAGTATTGGGACAGGGAGGACAGATACGCAGTATTTT
size: NA; V: TRBV4-3; J: TRBJ1-3; D: NA; CDR3: CASSQDKGLSGNTIYF; DNA: TGCGCCAGCAGCCAAGATAAGGGACTCTCTGGAAACACCATATATTTT
size: NA; V: TRBV11-2; J: TRBJ1-2; D: NA; CDR3: CASSLGLGTQGLYGYTF; DNA: TGTGCCAGCAGCTTAGGTTTGGGGACACAGGGCTTATATGGCTACACCTTC
size: NA; V: TRBV7-2; J: TRBJ2-3; D: TRBD2; CDR3: CASSLAGLATTDTQYF; DNA: TGTGCCAGCAGCTTAGCGGGACTAGCGACGACAGATACGCAGTATTTT
size: once; V: TRBV11-2; J: TRBJ1-6; D: TRBD1; CDR3: CASSATGTGNINSPLHF; DNA: TGTGCCAGCAGCGCCACCGGGACAGGGAATATTAATTCACCCCTCCACTTT
size: few; V: TRBV6-1; J: TRBJ2-7; D: TRBD2; CDR3: CASSEAGAEYEQYF; DNA: TGTGCCAGCAGTGAGGCGGGAGCGGAGTACGAGCAGTACTTC
size: NA; V: TRBV7-3; J: TRBJ2-1; D: NA; CDR3: CASSPSAESYNEQFF; DNA: TGTGCCAGCAGTCCTTCAGCGGAGAGCTACAATGAGCAGTTCTTC
size: NA; V: TRBV6-5; J: TRBJ1-1; D: NA; CDR3: CASSYSFHLRRTEAFF; DNA: TGTGCCAGCAGTTACTCTTTCCACTTGAGGAGGACTGAAGCTTTCTTT
size: NA; V: TRBV19; J: TRBJ2-5; D: TRBD2; CDR3: CASSSGRNLETQYF; DNA: TGTGCCAGTAGTAGCGGGAGAAATTTAGAGACCCAGTACTTC
size: NA; V: TRBV6-6; J: TRBJ1-6; D: NA; CDR3: CASSYSIGGGNSPLHF; DNA: TGTGCCAGCAGTTACTCGATAGGCGGAGGCAATTCACCCCTCCACTTT
size: NA; V: TRBV7-2; J: TRBJ1-1; D: NA; CDR3: CASSPRFDRMNTEAFF; DNA: TGTGCCAGCAGCCCCCGATTCGACAGGATGAACACTGAAGCTTTCTTT
size: NA; V: TRBV10-3; J: TRBJ1-1; D: NA; CDR3: CAISGQLVAEAFF; DNA: TGTGCCATCAGTGGCCAGTTGGTGGCTGAAGCTTTCTTT
size: NA; V: TRBV7-8; J: TRBJ1-1; D: TRBD1; CDR3: CASSLATGGNTEAFF; DNA: TGTGCCAGCAGCCTAGCGACAGGGGGGAACACTGAAGCTTTCTTT
size: NA; V: TRBV27; J: TRBJ2-5; D: TRBD1; CDR3: CASSTWDRGVKTQYF; DNA: TGTGCCAGCAGTACATGGGACAGGGGTGTTAAGACCCAGTACTTC
size: NA; V: TRBV19; J: TRBJ1-5; D: TRBD1; CDR3: CASSSPLDRAGQPQHF; DNA: TGTGCCAGTAGTTCACCGCTAGACAGGGCAGGGCAGCCCCAGCATTTT
size: NA; V: TRBV14; J: TRBJ2-7; D: NA; CDR3: CASSHGQFYEQYF; DNA: TGTGCCAGCAGCCACGGACAGTTCTACGAGCAGTACTTC
size: NA; V: TRBV29-1; J: TRBJ2-7; D: TRBD1; CDR3: CSVERWTGVTYEQYF; DNA: TGCAGCGTTGAACGTTGGACAGGAGTAACCTACGAGCAGTACTTC
size: NA; V: TRBV7-2; J: TRBJ2-4; D: TRBD1; CDR3: CASSGTDRNIQYF; DNA: TGTGCCAGCAGCGGAACGGACAGGAACATTCAGTACTTC
size: NA; V: TRBV4-1; J: TRBJ2-7; D: TRBD2; CDR3: CASSQQLAGGPYEQYF; DNA: TGCGCCAGCAGCCAACAACTAGCGGGGGGGCCCTACGAGCAGTACTTC
size: NA; V: TRBV30; J: TRBJ2-7; D: NA; CDR3: CAPSVRDTQRRSYEQYF; DNA: TGTGCTCCGAGTGTACGGGACACCCAAAGGCGGTCCTACGAGCAGTACTTC
size: few; V: TRBV27; J: TRBJ2-1; D: TRBD1; CDR3: CASSPPGQGKNEQFF; DNA: TGTGCCAGCAGTCCCCCGGGACAGGGGAAGAATGAGCAGTTCTTC
size: NA; V: TRBV7-7; J: TRBJ2-7; D: TRBD1; CDR3: CASSTGQGIGEQYF; DNA: TGTGCTAGCAGCACGGGACAGGGGATAGGGGAGCAGTACTTC
size: NA; V: TRBV4-2; J: TRBJ2-1; D: NA; CDR3: CASSPSGRLNEQFF; DNA: TGTGCCAGCAGCCCAAGCGGTCGGCTGAATGAGCAGTTCTTC
size: few; V: TRBV2; J: TRBJ1-5; D: TRBD1; CDR3: CASRATGERNQPQHF; DNA: TGTGCCAGCAGGGCTACAGGGGAGCGCAATCAGCCCCAGCATTTT